The entry below describes one T cell receptor (beta chain). Its antigen is not identified. The data originate from a study of T cell responses to AZD1222 COVID-19 vaccine. Whole-study findings and limits: Donors in the cohort were predominantly white British and more often female, and clonal diversity was possibly underestimated. Among AZD1222 vaccinees, only 5 to 7 were seropositive at baseline. Vaccination with two AZD1222 doses was followed by a rise in Spike-specific TCR breadth and depth. There were vaccine-associated CD4 TCRs across spike, dominant at 160-218 and 743-854.

Germline-derived CDR1 and CDR2 are SGHVS and FNYEAQ. V was trimmed by 2 bases and J by 4 bases, leaving 14 bases between them. The CDR3 is 15 residues long. Profiled with immunoSEQ multiplex PCR; TCRdb holds only in-frame clones, not every one. The table lists 78,000 or so clones, 80% of them singletons, with around 48% in the top ten. Material: peripheral blood, obtained 28 days after the second AZD1222 dose. The clonotype was recovered from an adult who received the AZD1222 COVID-19 vaccine. The chain recombines TRBV7-6 with TRBJ2-5, with D possibly TRBD2 on 6 matching bases. DNA for the CDR3: TGTGCCAGCAGCTTAATGCGCGGGGTGGGAGAGACCCAGTACTTC. It codes for CASSLMRGVGETQYF.